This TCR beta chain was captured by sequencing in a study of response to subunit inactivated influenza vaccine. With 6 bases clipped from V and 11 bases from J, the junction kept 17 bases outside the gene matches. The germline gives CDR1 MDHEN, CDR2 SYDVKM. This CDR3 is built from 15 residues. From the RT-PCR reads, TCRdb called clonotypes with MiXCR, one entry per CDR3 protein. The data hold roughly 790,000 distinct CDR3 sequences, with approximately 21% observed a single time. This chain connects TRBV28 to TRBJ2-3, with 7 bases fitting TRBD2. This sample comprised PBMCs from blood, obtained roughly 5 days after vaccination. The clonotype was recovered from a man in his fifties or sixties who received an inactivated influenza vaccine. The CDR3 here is CASSVLGGRGLGQYF. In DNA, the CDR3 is TGTGCCAGCAGCGTTCTGGGCGGGAGAGGCCTGGGGCAGTATTTT.